A single sample is the source of the 27 T cell receptor beta chains below, sequenced in a study of T cells in Graves' hyperthyroidism and ophthalmopathy. Amplified regions were TCR beta CDR3 sequences from RNA transcripts. First-round RT-PCR targeting the TCR CDR3 was performed with the HTBI primer set. TCRdb called the multiplex PCR reads again in MiXCR, with one record for every CDR3 protein. The table has some 530,000 distinct CDR3 sequences, roughly 22% seen once; the top ten hold about 49%. Sequenced material: blood. All receptors derive from a woman in her 70s with Graves' ophthalmopathy.

This clonotype occurred a few times. The rearrangement joins TRBV20-1 to TRBJ1-5, with D possibly TRBD1 on 5 matching bases. CDR1 and CDR2 from the germline V gene are DFQATT and SNEGSKA (reference sequence). The CDR3 is 13 amino acids. Trimming shortened V by 6 bases and J by 6 bases, and 15 bases separated the two germline ends. CDR3 sequence: CSARGREAQPQHF. In DNA form, the CDR3 reads TGCAGTGCCCGGGGGAGGGAGGCTCAGCCCCAGCATTTT.

The rearrangement joins TRBV28 to TRBJ2-4, with D possibly TRBD2 on 7 matching bases. With 6 bases removed from V and 2 bases from J, the gap between germline ends came to 17 bases. This CDR3 is built from 16 residues. Germline CDR1 MDHEN, CDR2 SYDVKM. This chain's CDR3 is CASSTSGGLPKNIQYF. The CDR3 DNA reads TGTGCCAGCAGCACCTCCGGGGGGCTGCCCAAAAACATTCAGTACTTC.

At least ten counts were recorded for this clonotype. The chain recombines TRBV12-3 or TRBV12-4 with TRBJ2-3; TRBD1 aligns across 10 bases. Unmatched junction bases numbered 11, after V lost 5 bases and J lost 3 bases. CDR3 length: 17 amino acids. CDR3 nucleotide sequence: TGTGCCAGCAGTCTTGCATCAAGGACAGGGGGAACAGATACGCAGTATTTT. Protein sequence: CASSLASRTGGTDTQYF.

This sequence joins TRBV7-3 and TRBJ2-1; D is ambiguous. The CDR3 is made up of 15 amino acids. V was cut by 1 base and J by 7 bases, with 14 bases left in between. Germline V lookup: CDR1 SGHTA, CDR2 FQGTGA. CDR3 sequence: CASSLSWAGMNEQFF. The CDR3 nucleotides read TGTGCCAGCAGCTTAAGCTGGGCTGGTATGAATGAGCAGTTCTTC. Variable domain in full (rest from reference TRBV7-3 and TRBJ2-1): GAGVSQTPSNKVTEKGKYVELRCDPISGHTALYWYRQSLGQGPEFLIYFQGTGAADDSGLPNDRFFAVRPEGSVSTLKIQRTERGDSAVYLCASSLSWAGMNEQFFGPGTRLTVL.

This clonotype was picked up many times. The J gene is TRBJ2-5, the V gene TRBV7-2; D uncertain. Germline V CDR1 and CDR2: SGHTA, FQGNSA. The CDR3 consists of 13 residues. Trimming shortened V by 4 bases and J by 1 base, and 7 bases separated the two germline ends. The CDR3: CASSSLSQETQYF. CDR3 in DNA: TGTGCCAGCAGCTCCCTTAGCCAAGAGACCCAGTACTTC.

This clonotype has just a few counts. This chain joins TRBV30 and TRBJ1-5; D unresolved. The germline CDR1 and CDR2 sequences are GTSNPN and SVGIG (reference sequence). The V and J ends lost 3 bases and 1 base respectively, with 10 bases between them. The CDR3 extends over 14 amino acids. The CDR3 is CAWRGATSNQPQHF. The CDR3, as DNA: TGTGCCTGGAGGGGCGCAACCAGCAATCAGCCCCAGCATTTT.

This clonotype was found a few times. This chain connects TRBV6-1 to TRBJ2-1; D is ambiguous. Germline CDR1 reads MNHNS; CDR2 reads SASEGT. This CDR3 has 16 amino acids. V lost 6 bases to trimming and J lost 6 bases, with 21 bases between them. The CDR3 DNA is TGTGCCAGCAGCAGACCTGTGGGTCTCTCTGGCAATGAGCAGTTCTTC. It yields the protein CASSRPVGLSGNEQFF.

V gene TRBV20-1 combines with J gene TRBJ2-7, with D possibly being TRBD2 (5 bases). The CDR3 extends over 16 amino acids. Between the trimmed V and J ends, which lost 6 bases and 2 bases, there was a span of 23 bases. Germline CDR1 and CDR2: DFQATT and SNEGSKA (reference sequence). The CDR3 loop is CSARTAEADPTYEQYF. CDR3 bases: TGCAGTGCAAGGACTGCCGAGGCGGATCCAACCTACGAGCAGTACTTC.

In its sample, this clonotype was seen a few times. The chain combines TRBV11-2 with TRBJ1-2; no firm D call. V was shortened by 5 bases and J by 3 bases, with 13 bases between the two germline ends. The CDR3 length is 14 residues. Germline assignment: CDR1 SGHAT and CDR2 FQNNGV. The CDR3 region is CASSQPSTHYGYTF. The CDR3 nucleotides read TGTGCCAGCAGCCAACCGTCGACCCACTATGGCTACACCTTC.

This chain connects TRBV20-1 to TRBJ2-4; 7 nucleotides align to TRBD2. With 0 bases clipped from V and 1 base from J, the junction kept 3 bases outside the gene matches. The CDR3 sequence is 15 residues long. The germline gives CDR1 DFQATT, CDR2 SNEGSKA (reference sequence). CDR3 protein: CSARDLGGAKNIQYF. CDR3 DNA: TGCAGTGCTAGAGATTTGGGGGGGGCCAAAAACATTCAGTACTTC.

This chain's CDR3 is CASSPQGGLTGYQETQYF. In DNA form, the CDR3 reads TGTGCCAGCAGCCCCCAGGGGGGACTCACAGGGTACCAAGAGACCCAGTACTTC. The chain recombines TRBV9 with TRBJ2-5, with a possible D match to TRBD1 (7 bases). V dropped 4 bases and J dropped 0 bases, with 22 bases sitting between them. This CDR3 spans 18 amino acids. Germline lookup yields CDR1 SGDLS and CDR2 YYNGEE.

This clonotype occurred many times. The V gene is TRBV7-2, the J gene TRBJ2-4; D may match TRBD1 or TRBD2 (5 bases each). This CDR3 is built from 15 residues. V shed 4 bases and J shed 8 bases, with 18 bases lying between them. Germline-derived CDR1 and CDR2 are SGHTA and FQGNSA. CDR3 sequence reads: CASSSGRGVQYIQYF. The CDR3 DNA reads as TGTGCCAGCAGCTCTGGGCGAGGGGTACAATACATTCAGTACTTC. Complete variable domain (other parts from reference TRBV7-2 and TRBJ2-4): GAGVSQSPSNKVTEKGKDVELRCDPISGHTALYWYRQSLGQGLEFLIYFQGNSAPDKSGLPSDRFSAERTGGSVSTLTIQRTQQEDSAVYLCASSSGRGVQYIQYFGAGTRLSVL.

This clonotype was counted only a few times. CDR3 loop: CSARLAGGVYEQYF. The CDR3 DNA is TGCAGTGCTAGACTAGCGGGAGGCGTCTACGAGCAGTACTTC. V and J are TRBV20-1 and TRBJ2-7; 11 positions agree with TRBD2. The length of the CDR3 is 14 residues. V dropped 2 bases and J dropped 3; count of bases not matched to a gene: 3. CDR1 is DFQATT, CDR2 SNEGSKA, per germline (reference sequence).

V usage is TRBV6-1 and J usage is TRBJ2-7; D is possibly TRBD1 (8 bases). V lost 7 bases and J 9 bases, leaving 22 bases between the germline ends. CDR3 size: 14 residues. CDR1 is MNHNS, CDR2 SASEGT, per germline. The CDR3 loop is CASTSGTGSFGQYF. CDR3 DNA sequence: TGTGCCAGCACCAGCGGGACAGGCTCGTTCGGGCAGTACTTC.

The chain uses TRBV9 and TRBJ2-3; D remains ambiguous. Germline V gives CDR1 SGDLS, CDR2 YYNGEE. The CDR3 is 13 residues long. V dropped 5 bases and J dropped 2 bases, with 9 bases sitting between them. In nucleotides, the CDR3 is TGTGCCAGCAGGAGAAGCTCCACAGATACGCAGTATTTT. Encoded protein: CASRRSSTDTQYF.

This clonotype was seen a few times. The J gene is TRBJ1-1, the V gene TRBV3-1; D ambiguous. V was trimmed by 6 bases and J by 2 bases, leaving 16 bases between them. Germline V gene sequence: CDR1 LGHDT, CDR2 YNNKEL (reference sequence). The CDR3 is made up of 15 amino acids. CDR3 region: CASRPREGRNTEAFF. The CDR3 nucleotides are TGTGCCAGCAGACCCCGGGAGGGTCGAAACACTGAAGCTTTCTTT.

This clonotype occurred many times. This chain joins TRBV6-2 or TRBV6-3 and TRBJ1-5, with D perhaps TRBD1 (5 bases). Germline values: CDR1 MNHEY, CDR2 SVGEGT. V was shortened by 6 bases and J by 3 bases, with 9 bases between the two germline ends. The CDR3 sequence is 13 residues long. The CDR3 nucleotides read TGTGCCAGCAGCCAGGGAATCAATCAGCCCCAGCATTTT. It encodes CASSQGINQPQHF.

In regard to this clonotype: Its ends do not fully match the called genes, so a read error is possible. The V call is TRBV28, the J call TRBJ1-3, with D possibly matching TRBD1 (5 bases). The CDR3 totals 13 residues. From germline, CDR1 is MDHEN and CDR2 SYDVKM. CDR3 region: CASSSGAGNTTYF. The CDR3, as DNA: TGTGCCAGCAGTTCCGGGGCGGGAAACACCACATATTTT.

The chain couples TRBV9 to TRBJ2-3; either TRBD1 or TRBD2 may supply D (7 bases each). V was pared by 3 bases and J by 2 bases, with 13 bases between. The length of the CDR3 is 15 residues. Germline-derived CDR1 and CDR2 are SGDLS and YYNGEE. CDR3 sequence (DNA): TGTGCCAGCAGCGCCCAGGGGGACTACACAGATACGCAGTATTTT. Amino acids: CASSAQGDYTDTQYF.

The sample holds a few counts of this clonotype. V is TRBV7-2 and J is TRBJ2-1; no clear D gene. Germline lookup yields CDR1 SGHTA and CDR2 FQGNSA. The ends were cut back, 5 bases at V and 7 bases at J, with 12 bases in the middle. The CDR3 is 13 residues long. CDR3 sequence reads: CASSPPVRNEQFF. As DNA, the CDR3 is TGTGCCAGCAGCCCCCCCGTGAGAAATGAGCAGTTCTTC.

This clonotype has at least ten counts. V and J are TRBV28 and TRBJ1-4, with D hard to call. CDR1 MDHEN and CDR2 SYDVKM come from the germline V gene. V lost 4 bases and J 4 bases, leaving 4 bases between the germline ends. The CDR3 length is 12 residues. The CDR3 DNA is TGTGCCAGCAGTTCCGGTAATGAAAAACTGTTTTTT. This sequence encodes CASSSGNEKLFF.

The V gene is TRBV5-4, the J gene TRBJ2-7, with TRBD1 matching 8 bases. Looked up from germline, CDR1 is SGHNT and CDR2 is YYREEE (reference sequence). The CDR3 has 15 residues. Trimming took 0 bases from V and 4 from J; bases not matched to a gene: 6. The CDR3 loop reads CASSLGQGASYEQYF. CDR3 bases: TGTGCCAGCAGCTTGGGCCAGGGGGCATCGTACGAGCAGTACTTC.

The table lists this clonotype with a few counts. V is TRBV29-1 and J is TRBJ2-3, with 7 bases fitting TRBD2. The CDR3 sequence is 14 residues long. Germline CDR1 is SQVTM and CDR2 is ANQGSEA. J was trimmed by 3 bases and V by 4 bases; bases with no gene match: 7. This CDR3 reads CSVGRLAGTDTQYF. In DNA form, the CDR3 reads TGCAGCGTTGGTAGACTAGCTGGGACAGATACGCAGTATTTT.

The chain couples TRBV6-5 to TRBJ2-7; TRBD2 agrees at 7 bases. Germline V lookup: CDR1 MNHEY, CDR2 SVGAGI. The CDR3 consists of 18 residues. The junction had 20 bases not matched to a gene; V was cut back by 6 bases and J by 3 bases. The CDR3 DNA sequence: TGTGCCAGCAGCCGGGTCCCCCCCCATAGGGAGGGATACTACGAGCAGTACTTC. It is translated as CASSRVPPHREGYYEQYF.

A few counts support this clonotype. The V and J genes are TRBV12-3 or TRBV12-4 and TRBJ2-2, with 9 bases identical to TRBD2. This CDR3 is built from 15 residues. V was clipped by 1 base and J by 8 bases; unmatched bases: 5. CDR3 nucleotide sequence: TGTGCCAGCAGTTTAGGGACTAGCGCTCGTGGGGAGCTGTTTTTT. Amino acids: CASSLGTSARGELFF.

This sequence joins TRBV28 and TRBJ2-5; D gene unclear. The germline V and J ends were trimmed by 9 bases and 4 bases, with 6 bases remaining between them. The V gene's germline CDR1 is MDHEN and CDR2 SYDVKM. The CDR3 has 10 amino acids. Here the CDR3 reads CARFLETQYF. The CDR3 nucleotides are TGTGCCAGGTTTCTAGAGACCCAGTACTTC.

The chain employs TRBV7-2 and TRBJ2-1; tentative D call: TRBD2 (6 bases). The CDR3 runs to 19 residues. The germline CDR1 and CDR2 sequences are SGHTA and FQGNSA. V was pared by 0 bases and J by 6 bases, with 24 bases between. The CDR3 DNA reads as TGTGCCAGCAGCTTAGCGGACTACCCGCTCTATGGCATAGGCAATGAGCAGTTCTTC. Protein sequence: CASSLADYPLYGIGNEQFF.